Presented here are 9 T cell receptor beta chains from one specimen sequenced in a study of T-cell memory formation after mild COVID-19. TCRdb reanalysed the 5' RACE reads using MiXCR and keeps one entry per CDR3 protein. The table shows approximately 100,000 distinct CDR3 sequences, with around an eighth occurring only once. Sequences were obtained from PBMCs or a T cell subset sorted from them (not recorded which). The receptors here all came from an adult woman who had mild COVID-19 (a few samples of this study predate the infection). Cell type and time point are not known.

V is TRBV6-2 or TRBV6-3 and J is TRBJ2-7; possible D gene TRBD2, 5 bases. The CDR3 length is 17 residues. V was pared by 6 bases and J by 4 bases, with 25 bases between. Germline V gene lookup returns CDR1 MNHEY and CDR2 SVGEGT. The DNA of the CDR3 is TGTGCCAGCAGCCTTTCACCTTGGACTGCAGGAGTTTACGAGCAGTACTTC. Translation: CASSLSPWTAGVYEQYF.

This clonotype has more than one count but fewer than ten. This chain uses TRBV5-5 with TRBJ2-1, with TRBD1 matching over 10 bases. The CDR3 runs to 14 residues. V lost 3 bases and J lost 9; bases outside the gene matches: 6. The V gene's germline CDR1 is SGHKS and CDR2 YYEKEE (reference sequence). CDR3 nucleotide sequence: TGTGCCAGCAGCTCCGGGACAGGGGATGTTGAGCAGTTCTTC. Its protein is CASSSGTGDVEQFF.

This clonotype occurred a few times. The chain is built from TRBV10-3 and TRBJ2-2, with no clear D. V was pared by 7 bases and J by 1 base, with 10 bases between. The germline V gene has CDR1 ENHRY and CDR2 SYGVKD. CDR3 length equals 14 residues. The CDR3 loop reads CAIMRQENTGELFF. Written as DNA, the CDR3 is TGTGCCATCATGAGGCAGGAGAACACCGGGGAGCTGTTTTTT.

The chain employs TRBV9 and TRBJ1-1; D is possibly TRBD1 (6 bases). The CDR3 totals 15 residues. The ends were cut back, 1 base at V and 2 bases at J, with 12 bases in the middle. Germline CDR1 reads SGDLS; CDR2 reads YYNGEE. For the CDR3, the DNA is TGTGCCAGCAGCGTATCCACAGGGACCAACACTGAAGCTTTCTTT. Protein: CASSVSTGTNTEAFF.

This clonotype has only a few counts. This chain uses TRBV7-9 with TRBJ1-6; D uncertain. The CDR3 extends over 13 amino acids. The V gene's germline CDR1 is SEHNR and CDR2 FQNEAQ (reference sequence). V shed 4 bases and J shed 14 bases, with 15 bases lying between them. The CDR3 reads CASSSVVGVSLHF. The CDR3 DNA is TGTGCCAGCAGCTCCGTGGTAGGAGTATCCCTCCACTTT.

The rearrangement joins TRBV7-9 to TRBJ2-3, with 7 positions matching TRBD2. With 4 bases clipped from V and 4 bases from J, the junction kept 11 bases outside the gene matches. Germline loops: CDR1 SEHNR, CDR2 FQNEAQ (reference sequence). The CDR3 has 16 residues. The CDR3 loop is CASSSTSESEADTQYF. DNA for the CDR3: TGTGCCAGCAGCTCTACTAGCGAAAGTGAGGCAGATACGCAGTATTTT.

This clonotype was seen more than once but under ten times. V usage is TRBV12-3 or TRBV12-4 and J usage is TRBJ1-1; 7 bases line up with TRBD1. The length of the CDR3 is 14 residues. V gave up 3 bases and J gave up 3 bases; unmatched junction bases: 4. In nucleotides, the CDR3 is TGTGCCAGCAGTTTCCGCAGGGGGGACACTGAAGCTTTCTTT. It codes for CASSFRRGDTEAFF.

Only a few counts were recorded for this clonotype. The V call is TRBV20-1, the J call TRBJ2-1; D gene uncertain. The CDR3 is 13 amino acids. The V gene's germline CDR1 is DFQATT and CDR2 SNEGSKA (reference sequence). With 1 base removed from V and 6 bases from J, the gap between germline ends came to 10 bases. The CDR3 protein is CSARGVAPNEQFF. CDR3 sequence (DNA): TGCAGTGCTAGAGGGGTTGCGCCCAATGAGCAGTTCTTC.

This clonotype appeared a few times. The chain recombines TRBV29-1 with TRBJ2-1, with a weak D call TRBD1 (6 bases). This CDR3 has 13 amino acids. V was shortened by 4 bases and J by 8 bases, with 15 bases between the two germline ends. The germline V gene has CDR1 SQVTM and CDR2 ANQGSEA. CDR3: CSVVGQNRDEQFF. The CDR3 region has the DNA TGCAGCGTTGTTGGACAGAACCGGGATGAGCAGTTCTTC.